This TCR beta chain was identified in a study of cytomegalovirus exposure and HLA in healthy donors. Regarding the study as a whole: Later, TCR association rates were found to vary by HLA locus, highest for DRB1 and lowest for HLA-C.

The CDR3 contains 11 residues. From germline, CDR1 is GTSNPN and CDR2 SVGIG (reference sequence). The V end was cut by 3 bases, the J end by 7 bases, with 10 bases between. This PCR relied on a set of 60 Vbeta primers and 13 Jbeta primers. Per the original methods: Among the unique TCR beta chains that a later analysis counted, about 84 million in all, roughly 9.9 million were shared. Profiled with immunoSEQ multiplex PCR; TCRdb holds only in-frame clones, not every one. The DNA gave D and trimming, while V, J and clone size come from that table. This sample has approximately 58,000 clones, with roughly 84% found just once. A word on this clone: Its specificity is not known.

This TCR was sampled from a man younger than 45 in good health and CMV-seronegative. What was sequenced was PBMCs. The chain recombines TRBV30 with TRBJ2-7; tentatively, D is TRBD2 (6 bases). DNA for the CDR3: TGTGCCTGGAGCGCCGGGAGAGAGCAGTACTTC. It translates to CAWSAGREQYF.